This T cell receptor beta chain was retrieved from a study of T cells expressing NK-cell markers. Study outcomes and limitations: It remained uncertain whether the expanded NKG2C+ T cell clones were specific for HCMV antigens.

The germline V gene encodes CDR1 SQVTM and CDR2 ANQGSEA. The CDR3 totals 13 residues. Concerning this clonotype: Its target is not known.

From its re-call of the 5' RACE reads, TCRdb lists each CDR3 protein once, without DNA. The sample totals under 500,000 distinct CDR3 sequences. The genes are TRBV29-1 and TRBJ2-5. This TCR was recovered from a woman between 18 and 69 years old in good health. Sequencing input: blood T cells: a sorted CD56 or NKG2C T cell subset, CD4+ or CD8+ T cells, or bulk PBMC T cells (not recorded which). The CDR3 loop is CSVVKDLQETQYF.